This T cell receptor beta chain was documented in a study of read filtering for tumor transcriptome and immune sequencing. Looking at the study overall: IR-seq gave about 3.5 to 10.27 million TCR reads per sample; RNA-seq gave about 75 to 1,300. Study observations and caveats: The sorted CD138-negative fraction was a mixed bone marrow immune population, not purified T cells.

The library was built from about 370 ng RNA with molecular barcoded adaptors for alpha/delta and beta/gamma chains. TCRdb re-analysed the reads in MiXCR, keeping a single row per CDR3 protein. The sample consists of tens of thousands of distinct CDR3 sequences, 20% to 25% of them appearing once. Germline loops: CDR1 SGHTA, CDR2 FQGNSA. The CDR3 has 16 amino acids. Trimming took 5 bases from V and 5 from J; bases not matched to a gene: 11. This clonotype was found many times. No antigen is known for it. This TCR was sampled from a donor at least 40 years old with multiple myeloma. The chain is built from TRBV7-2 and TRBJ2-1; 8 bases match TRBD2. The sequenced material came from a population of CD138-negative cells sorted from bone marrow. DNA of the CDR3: TGTGCCAGCAGCCCCCAACTAGCGGCGGATCACAATGAGCAGTTCTTC. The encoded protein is CASSPQLAADHNEQFF.